What follows are 30 T cell receptor beta chains derived from one specimen sequenced in a study of T cell clonality in common variable immunodeficiency. Assay: immunoSEQ multiplex PCR; the TCRdb copy retains only in-frame clones and omits some. Singletons are absent from the sample, which has around 45,000 clones. The material sequenced was peripheral blood mononuclear cells. These receptors originate from a person between 18 and 75 years old in good health.

This clone was counted at least ten times. Read data end 3 residues before the CDR3 end; the end is taken from the germline J gene. The rearrangement joins TRBV7-3 to TRBJ2-1, with 7 nucleotides matching TRBD2. Germline V CDR1 and CDR2: SGHTA, FQGTGA. The length of the CDR3 is 14 residues. Trimming at V came to 5 bases and at J to 5 bases, leaving 6 bases not matched to a gene. The sequenced part of the CDR3 DNA is TGTGCCAGCAGCCCGGGGACTAAAAACAATGAG. It is translated as CASSPGTKNNE. The full CDR3 protein reads CASSPGTKNNEQFF. Full variable domain (remainder filled in from reference TRBV7-3 and TRBJ2-1): GAGVSQTPSNKVTEKGKYVELRCDPISGHTALYWYRQSLGQGPEFLIYFQGTGAADDSGLPNDRFFAVRPEGSVSTLKIQRTERGDSAVYLCASSPGTKNNEQFFGPGTRLTVL.

In this sample, this clone turned up many times. The observed sequence ends 3 residues before the CDR3 terminus, with the missing tail filled in from the germline J gene. V is TRBV12-3 or TRBV12-4 and J is TRBJ1-4, with 9 bases identical to TRBD1. The CDR3 covers 12 residues. The CDR3: CASGTGIGKLFF. The sequenced CDR3 bases are TGTGCGTCCGGGACAGGGATAGGAAAA.

In this sample, this clone turned up many times. Coverage ceases 3 residues before the CDR3 finishes, and the germline J gene fills in the end. The chain couples TRBV5-6 to TRBJ2-7, with 7 bases that match TRBD1. Germline CDR1 reads SGHDT; CDR2 reads YYEEEE. J was trimmed by 1 base and V by 2 bases; bases with no gene match: 3. This CDR3 has 14 residues. This CDR3 reads CASSLAGGSYEQYF. The covered CDR3 bases are TGTGCCAGCAGCTTAGCAGGGGGTTCCTACGAG.

There are many counts of this clone. The read is 3 residues too short to cover the CDR3 end, so that end is filled in from the germline J gene. The chain uses TRBV12-3 or TRBV12-4 and TRBJ1-3; D remains ambiguous. The CDR3 is made up of 14 amino acids. Trimming removed 2 bases at V and 0 bases at J, with 5 bases between. The CDR3 sequence is CASSLSVSGNTIYF. The CDR3 DNA, read in part, is TGTGCCAGCAGTTTATCAGTCTCTGGAAACACC.

This clone was counted ten times or more. The CDR3 loop is CASRQPLGNTEAFF. The covered CDR3 bases are TGTGCCAGCCGACAGCCACTGGGGAACACTGAA. This chain links TRBV7-8 with TRBJ1-1, with D perhaps matching TRBD1 (5 bases). The sequence runs out 3 residues before the end of the CDR3; the remainder is reconstructed from the germline J gene. Germline CDR1 is SGHVS and CDR2 is FQNEAQ. The CDR3 is 14 amino acids. Trimming stripped 8 bases from V and 1 base from J, with 14 bases between.

This clone came up many times. From the germline J gene comes the end of the CDR3, since the read stops 3 residues before it. The chain is built from TRBV7-2 and TRBJ2-1, with 11 bases that match TRBD2. With 5 bases clipped from V and 4 bases from J, the junction kept 4 bases outside the gene matches. The germline V gene has CDR1 SGHTA and CDR2 FQGNSA. CDR3 length: 15 amino acids. CDR3 amino acids: CASSQTSGDYNEQFF. The DNA read from the CDR3 is TGTGCCAGCAGCCAGACTAGCGGGGATTACAATGAG.

This clone occurred many times. Read sequence stops 3 residues before the CDR3 end, and the germline J gene provides the missing end. The genes are TRBV19 and TRBJ1-6; TRBD1 is a possible D gene (5 bases). The CDR3 has 17 residues. Trimming cost V 7 bases and J 0 bases, with 16 bases left between them. Germline CDR1 LNHDA, CDR2 SQIVND (reference sequence). Partial CDR3 DNA: TGTGCCAGTAAACGGACACGATCTTCCTCCTATAATTCACCC. Encoded protein: CASKRTRSSSYNSP. The entire CDR3 protein is CASKRTRSSSYNSPLHF. Filled out from reference TRBV19 and TRBJ1-6, the complete variable domain reads DGGITQSPKYLFRKEGQNVTLSCEQNLNHDAMYWYRQDPGQGLRLIYYSQIVNDFQKGDIAEGYSVSREKKESFPLTVTSAQKNPTAFYLCASKRTRSSSYNSPLHFGNGTRLTVT.

This clone was detected ten times or more. The CDR3 end is not reached by the read, which stops 3 residues before it; the germline J gene fills it in. The chain employs TRBV29-1 and TRBJ2-7, with 12 bases fitting TRBD2. This CDR3 has 17 residues. Germline CDR1 reads SQVTM; CDR2 reads ANQGSEA. V lost 0 bases, J lost 6 bases, and 12 bases stayed unmatched. The CDR3 bases that were read are TGCAGCGTTGAAGATCCTTATAGTTTACTAGCGGGAGGCGAG. This codes for CSVEDPYSLLAGGE. The complete CDR3 sequence is CSVEDPYSLLAGGEQYF.

This clone was detected ten times or more. The missing CDR3 end, 3 residues past where the read stops, is filled in from the germline J gene. The rearrangement links TRBV7-3 to TRBJ1-2; a weak D match, TRBD1 (6 bases). The CDR3 extends over 14 amino acids. V lost 6 bases to trimming and J lost 4 bases, with 15 bases between them. From germline, CDR1 is SGHTA and CDR2 FQGTGA. The CDR3 here is CASSPTDSLYGYTF. The sequenced CDR3 bases are TGTGCCAGCAGTCCGACGGACAGCCTCTATGGC.

Ten or more counts support this clone. Read data end 3 residues before the CDR3 end; the end is taken from the germline J gene. The chain employs TRBV6-1 and TRBJ1-5; possible D gene TRBD1, 6 bases. V lost 4 bases and J 7 bases, leaving 14 bases between the germline ends. CDR1 is MNHNS, CDR2 SASEGT, per germline. This CDR3 is 14 amino acids long. CDR3 DNA (partial): TGTGCCAGCAGTGGAGGGGGGGTAGTGCAGCCC. This gives the protein CASSGGGVVQP. The CDR3 reads in full as CASSGGGVVQPQHF.

This clone was recorded many times. Sequencing ends 3 residues short of the CDR3 end; the germline J gene provides the rest. The rearrangement joins TRBV5-1 to TRBJ2-7; possible D gene TRBD1, 5 bases. This CDR3 contains 13 residues. CDR1 and CDR2 from the germline V gene are SGHRS and YFSETQ. Trimming pared 6 bases from V and 6 bases from J, leaving 16 bases between. The CDR3 protein is CASIRYLGAEQYF. The CDR3 bases that were read are TGCGCCAGCATCCGGTATCTAGGGGCCGAG.

This clone was seen a few times. The read is 3 residues too short to cover the CDR3 end, so that end is filled in from the germline J gene. The chain recombines TRBV19 with TRBJ2-1, with a possible D match to TRBD2 (5 bases). Trimming cost V 3 bases and J 0 bases, with 21 bases left between them. The CDR3 runs to 19 residues. The V gene's germline CDR1 is LNHDA and CDR2 SQIVND (reference sequence). The CDR3 DNA, read in part, is TGTGCCAGTAGTATGGTTTCGGAGACCGTCACTAGCTCCTACAATGAG. This encodes CASSMVSETVTSSYNE. The full CDR3 protein is CASSMVSETVTSSYNEQFF. The entire variable domain, with the rest obtained from reference TRBV19 and TRBJ2-1, is as follows: DGGITQSPKYLFRKEGQNVTLSCEQNLNHDAMYWYRQDPGQGLRLIYYSQIVNDFQKGDIAEGYSVSREKKESFPLTVTSAQKNPTAFYLCASSMVSETVTSSYNEQFFGPGTRLTVL.

This clone occurred many times. The sequence runs out 3 residues before the end of the CDR3; the remainder is reconstructed from the germline J gene. V gene TRBV20-1 combines with J gene TRBJ2-5, with D hard to call. This CDR3 comprises 13 residues. Trimming left V 3 bases short and J 0 bases short, with 8 bases between. Germline CDR1 reads DFQATT; CDR2 reads SNEGSKA (reference sequence). CDR3 DNA (partial): TGCAGTGCTAGTATCGGGTACCAAGAGACC. Protein sequence: CSASIGYQET. In full, the CDR3 reads CSASIGYQETQYF.

This clone has at least ten counts. The read finishes 3 residues shy of the CDR3 end, and the germline J gene is used to complete it. J is TRBJ2-1 and V is TRBV19, with D perhaps TRBD2 (5 bases). The CDR3 is 17 amino acids. V lost 6 bases, J lost 2 bases, and 20 bases lay in between. Germline CDR1 and CDR2: LNHDA and SQIVND (reference sequence). Here the CDR3 reads CASSKLTSSTAYNEQFF. The DNA read from the CDR3 is TGTGCCAGTAGCAAACTGACTTCTAGCACAGCCTACAATGAG.

Many counts were recorded for this clone. The CDR3 end falls 3 residues outside the read, so it is completed with the germline J gene. V gene TRBV24-1 combines with J gene TRBJ2-3; TRBD1 matches at 7 bases. CDR3 size: 15 residues. Trimming removed 5 bases from V and 6 bases from J; junction bases left unmatched: 10. Germline V gene lookup returns CDR1 KGHDR and CDR2 SFDVKD. Here the CDR3 reads CATSVAPTGSDTQYF. CDR3 DNA (partial): TGTGCCACCAGTGTGGCCCCGACAGGGAGCGATACG.

This clone was recorded at least ten times. The read ends 3 residues early relative to the CDR3; the germline J gene fills the gap. This sequence joins TRBV20-1 and TRBJ1-2; 10 nucleotides align to TRBD1. Germline values: CDR1 DFQATT, CDR2 SNEGSKA (reference sequence). After removal of 0 bases from V and 4 bases from J, the junction contained 2 bases not matched to a gene. This CDR3 comprises 14 residues. CDR3 amino acids: CSARETGGGYGYTF. Partial CDR3 DNA: TGCAGTGCTAGAGAGACAGGGGGCGGCTATGGC.

This clone has at least ten counts. The observed sequence ends 3 residues before the CDR3 terminus, with the missing tail filled in from the germline J gene. The rearrangement uses TRBV6-2 or TRBV6-3 and TRBJ2-3; D possibly corresponds to TRBD2 (5 bases). Germline V gene sequence: CDR1 MNHEY, CDR2 SVGEGT. Deletions cut 6 bases from V and 5 bases from J, with 12 bases between. CDR3 length equals 13 residues. CDR3: CASRGLVEDTQYF. CDR3 bases read: TGTGCCAGCAGAGGACTGGTAGAAGATACG.

This clone was seen many times. The DNA ends 3 residues before the CDR3 does, and the rest of the CDR3 is filled in from the germline J gene. The chain combines TRBV14 with TRBJ2-7; no firm D call. CDR1 and CDR2 (germline): SGHDN, FVKESK. Trimming cost V 0 bases and J 2 bases, with 11 bases left between them. This CDR3 comprises 15 residues. This CDR3 is CASSQERQPPYEQYF. The sequenced CDR3 bases are TGTGCCAGCAGCCAAGAAAGGCAACCCCCCTACGAG.

Worth noting for this clone: The read ends 3 residues before the CDR3 terminus; that terminus is restored from the germline J gene. This chain links TRBV27 with TRBJ2-7; D uncertain. This CDR3 region has 13 residues. CDR1 is MNHEY, CDR2 SMNVEV, per germline (reference sequence). V lost 7 bases to trimming and J lost 4 bases, with 14 bases between them. The sequenced part of the CDR3 DNA is TGTGCCAGCACCATATCATCCGGTTACGAG. Protein product: CASTISSGYE. The whole CDR3 region reads CASTISSGYEQYF.

This clone was detected ten times or more. From the germline J gene comes the end of the CDR3, since the read stops 3 residues before it. The chain has TRBV5-4 and TRBJ1-2; D may be TRBD1 (5 bases). CDR3 length: 16 residues. The V and J ends lost 0 bases and 4 bases respectively, with 16 bases between them. Per germline, CDR1 SGHNT and CDR2 YYREEE (reference sequence). The CDR3 protein is CASSLALQGALYGYTF. The sequenced part of the CDR3 DNA is TGTGCCAGCAGCTTGGCCTTGCAGGGAGCACTCTATGGC.

This clone was seen many times. The read ends 3 residues shy of where the CDR3 ends; the end is completed using the germline J gene. The rearrangement joins TRBV7-3 to TRBJ2-7, with D perhaps matching TRBD2 (5 bases). In germline, CDR1 is SGHTA, CDR2 FQGTGA. This CDR3 comprises 16 residues. V shed 5 bases and J shed 4 bases, with 21 bases lying between them. CDR3 DNA, as far as it was read: TGTGCCAGCAGCGGCCCTAGGAGGATTCGACCGTACGAG. As protein: CASSGPRRIRPYE. The whole CDR3 sequence is CASSGPRRIRPYEQYF.

This clone was seen repeatedly, ten times or more. The CDR3 end is not reached by the read, which stops 3 residues before it; the germline J gene fills it in. The chain couples TRBV20-1 to TRBJ2-3; TRBD1 matches 7 bases. This CDR3 is built from 12 residues. In germline, CDR1 is DFQATT, CDR2 SNEGSKA (reference sequence). Trimming at V came to 5 bases and at J to 6 bases, leaving 5 bases not matched to a gene. Partial CDR3 DNA: TGCAGTGCTTCTGAGGGGGCCGATACG. Its protein product is CSASEGADT. The whole CDR3 region reads CSASEGADTQYF.

This clone came up many times. The observed sequence ends 3 residues before the CDR3 terminus, with the missing tail filled in from the germline J gene. V usage is TRBV4-1 and J usage is TRBJ2-2; the D is unclear. From germline, CDR1 is MGHRA and CDR2 YSYEKL. Trimming removed 3 bases at V and 5 bases at J, with 19 bases between. This CDR3 is 17 amino acids long. CDR3 residues: CASSHRDQVLGTGELFF. CDR3 DNA, as far as it was read: TGCGCCAGCAGCCATCGCGATCAGGTTTTAGGAACCGGGGAG.

This clone was recorded at least ten times. The read is 3 residues too short to cover the CDR3 end, so that end is filled in from the germline J gene. The V and J genes are TRBV7-9 and TRBJ1-2; 8 bases are shared with TRBD1. J gave up 7 bases and V 5 bases, and 6 bases lay outside the gene matches. Germline-derived CDR1 and CDR2 are SEHNR and FQNEAQ (reference sequence). This CDR3 comprises 13 residues. The chain's CDR3 is CASSDQGAFGYTF. The sequenced part of the CDR3 DNA is TGTGCCAGCAGCGACCAGGGGGCATTTGGC.

The table lists this clone with many counts. The missing CDR3 end, 3 residues past where the read stops, is filled in from the germline J gene. The rearrangement links TRBV6-4 to TRBJ2-1, with TRBD2 matching over 7 bases. The CDR3 is made up of 16 amino acids. The junction had 4 bases not matched to a gene; V was cut back by 2 bases and J by 0 bases. Germline V gene data show CDR1 as MRHNA and CDR2 as SNTAGT. The CDR3 region is CASSDGGSGSYNEQFF. Incomplete CDR3 DNA: TGTGCCAGCAGTGACGGCGGGAGCGGCTCCTACAATGAG.

In its sample, this clone was seen many times. Read data end 3 residues before the CDR3 end; the end is taken from the germline J gene. The chain has TRBV6-2 or TRBV6-3 and TRBJ1-2; TRBD1 might be the D (6 bases). This CDR3 contains 15 residues. The germline gives CDR1 MNHEY, CDR2 SVGEGT. V was cut by 6 bases and J by 0 bases, with 14 bases left in between. The CDR3 spells CASSPWTATNYGYTF. Partial CDR3 DNA: TGTGCCAGCAGCCCGTGGACAGCTACTAACTATGGC.

Ten or more counts support this clone. The missing CDR3 end, 3 residues past where the read stops, is filled in from the germline J gene. The genes are TRBV29-1 and TRBJ2-7; 9 bases agree with TRBD2. CDR3 length: 17 amino acids. V shed 2 bases, J shed 1 base, and the junction held 12 bases outside the gene matches. Germline V gene lookup returns CDR1 SQVTM and CDR2 ANQGSEA. The CDR3 reads CSVEIAGARYGSYEQYF. The sequenced part of the CDR3 DNA is TGCAGCGTTGAAATAGCGGGAGCTCGATATGGTTCCTACGAG.

Ten or more counts support this clone. Read coverage stops 3 residues before the CDR3 terminus; the germline J gene supplies the remainder. The chain carries TRBV20-1 and TRBJ1-1; 9 bases map to TRBD1. V gave up 1 base and J gave up 3 bases; unmatched junction bases: 0. The CDR3 loop spans 13 amino acids. The germline V gene has CDR1 DFQATT and CDR2 SNEGSKA (reference sequence). The sequenced CDR3 bases are TGCAGTGCTAGAGGGACAGGGGACACTGAA. Amino acids: CSARGTGDTE. The whole CDR3 protein is CSARGTGDTEAFF.

This clone was recorded many times. The read ends 3 residues before the CDR3 terminus; that terminus is restored from the germline J gene. This chain connects TRBV29-1 to TRBJ2-1; 9 nucleotides agree with TRBD2. Germline loops: CDR1 SQVTM, CDR2 ANQGSEA. V shed 4 bases, J shed 8 bases, and the junction held 12 bases outside the gene matches. This CDR3 contains 15 residues. The part of the CDR3 DNA that was read is TGCAGCGTTGTACCGGGACTAGCTCGGACCTATGAG. It translates to CSVVPGLARTYE. The complete CDR3 protein is CSVVPGLARTYEQFF.

This clone was detected many times. The read falls 3 residues short of the CDR3 end, and the missing part is taken from the germline J gene. The chain has TRBV24-1 and TRBJ2-2; TRBD2 matches 12 bases. V dropped 4 bases and J dropped 4; count of bases not matched to a gene: 9. This CDR3 has 18 amino acids. The germline V gene has CDR1 KGHDR and CDR2 SFDVKD. The part of the CDR3 DNA that was read is TGTGCCACCAGTGACCCGACTAGCGGGAGATTGAGCACCGGGGAG. This translates into CATSDPTSGRLSTGE. The full CDR3 protein reads CATSDPTSGRLSTGELFF.